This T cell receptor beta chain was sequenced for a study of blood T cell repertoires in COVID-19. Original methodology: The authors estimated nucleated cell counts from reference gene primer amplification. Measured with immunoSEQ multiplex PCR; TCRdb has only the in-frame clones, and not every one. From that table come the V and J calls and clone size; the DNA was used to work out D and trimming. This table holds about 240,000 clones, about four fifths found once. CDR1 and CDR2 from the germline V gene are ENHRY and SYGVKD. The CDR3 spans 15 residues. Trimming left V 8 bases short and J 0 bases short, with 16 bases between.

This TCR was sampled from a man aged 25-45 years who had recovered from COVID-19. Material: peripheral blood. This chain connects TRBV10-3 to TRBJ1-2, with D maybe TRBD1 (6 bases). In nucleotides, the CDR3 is TGTGCCATCGAGGCAGGGGACACTTCTAACTATGGCTACACCTTC. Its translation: CAIEAGDTSNYGYTF.